Detailed here is one T cell receptor beta chain. Here immunoSEQ multiplex PCR was the method, and the copy in TCRdb shows in-frame clones only, minus some. The sample has approximately 120,000 clones; approximately 89% are singletons. The sample belongs to a study of T cell responses to AZD1222 COVID-19 vaccine. Trimming took off 7 bases at V and 5 bases at J, with 12 bases between the two ends. From germline, CDR1 is SNHLY and CDR2 FYNNEI. The CDR3 runs 13 residues. The clonotype comes from an adult who received the AZD1222 COVID-19 vaccine. The chain couples TRBV2 to TRBJ2-1, with D hard to call. The sequenced sample was peripheral blood, obtained 28 days after the second AZD1222 dose. The CDR3 region is CASTPSRHNEQFF. The CDR3 DNA reads as TGTGCCAGCACTCCGTCTCGGCACAATGAGCAGTTCTTC.